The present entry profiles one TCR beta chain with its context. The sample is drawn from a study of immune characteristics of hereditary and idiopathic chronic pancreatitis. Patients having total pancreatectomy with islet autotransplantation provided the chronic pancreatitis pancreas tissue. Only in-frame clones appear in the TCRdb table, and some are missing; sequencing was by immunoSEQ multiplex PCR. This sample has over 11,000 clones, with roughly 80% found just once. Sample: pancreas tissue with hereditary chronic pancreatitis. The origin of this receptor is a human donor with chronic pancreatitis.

In DNA, the CDR3 is TGTGCCAGCAGCGTAGGCGGACTAGCGGGCAACTACGAGCAGTACTTC. Translation: CASSVGGLAGNYEQYF. The chain couples TRBV9 to TRBJ2-7, with TRBD2 matching 11 bases. The germline gives CDR1 SGDLS, CDR2 YYNGEE. The CDR3 runs 16 residues. Trimming at V came to 0 bases and at J to 3 bases, leaving 5 bases not matched to a gene.